This T cell receptor (beta chain) is from a study of blood T cells in healthy people across ages. Next came a second PCR, run for 7 to 11 cycles, which used a sample-barcoded 5' primer along with a J-beta primer mix. TCRdb redid the calling of the 5' RACE reads with MiXCR, one entry per CDR3 protein. The data hold 710,000 or so distinct CDR3 sequences, with 20% to 25% observed a single time. CDR3 length equals 14 residues. CDR1 LNHNV and CDR2 YYDKDF come from the germline V gene (reference sequence). The V and J ends lost 6 bases and 1 base respectively, with 13 bases between them. This clonotype has more than one count but fewer than ten. As yet, its antigen is unknown. Points from the study as a whole: With age, beta diversity per million T cells declined roughly linearly, significantly by approximately 41.

The V call is TRBV15, the J call TRBJ2-7; no clear D. The sample was blood. The clonotype was recovered from an older man in good health. The CDR3, as DNA: TGTGCCACCAGTCCGCGGTCGGAATCCTACGAGCAGTACTTC. This gives the protein CATSPRSESYEQYF.